Listed here are 15 T cell receptor beta chains from one sample, sequenced in a study of CD8 T cells in Susac syndrome. Random hexamers were used to reverse transcribe roughly 0.45 to 1 ug of RNA. MiXCR was run by TCRdb on the immunoSEQ multiplex PCR reads, yielding one entry per CDR3 protein. The sample has approximately 200,000 distinct CDR3 sequences; 95% are singletons. The sequenced sample consisted of CD4+ T cells from PBMCs. These receptors came from a human donor with multiple sclerosis.

V gene TRBV5-4 combines with J gene TRBJ1-6, with 9 bases lining up with TRBD1. This CDR3 comprises 16 residues. The germline CDR1 and CDR2 sequences are SGHNT and YYREEE (reference sequence). V lost 4 bases to trimming and J lost 6 bases; unmatched junction nucleotides: 8. The CDR3: CASSQRTGGRNSPLHF. The CDR3 nucleotides are TGTGCCAGCAGCCAGAGAACAGGGGGCCGTAATTCACCCCTCCACTTT.

This clonotype occurred once. The rearrangement joins TRBV30 to TRBJ2-6; no reliable D call. V lost 4 bases to trimming and J lost 2 bases, with 6 bases between them. This CDR3 has 13 residues. Germline CDR1 is GTSNPN and CDR2 is SVGIG (reference sequence). The CDR3 sequence: CAWNLAGANVLTF. The CDR3 coding sequence is TGTGCCTGGAATTTGGCTGGGGCCAACGTCCTGACTTTC.

J is TRBJ1-1 and V is TRBV4-3; no clear D gene. The CDR3 loop spans 13 amino acids. CDR1 and CDR2 from the germline V gene are LGHNA and YSLEER. V was clipped by 0 bases and J by 8 bases, with 10 bases between them. In nucleotides, the CDR3 is TGCGCCAGCAGCCAAGATCTGAAGGGAGAAGCTTTCTTT. It specifies CASSQDLKGEAFF.

The chain employs TRBV11-2 and TRBJ1-5; D is undetermined. Per the germline V gene, CDR1 is SGHAT and CDR2 is FQNNGV. V gave up 1 base and J gave up 0 bases, with 10 bases separating them. This CDR3 has 16 residues. The CDR3 DNA sequence: TGTGCCAGCAGCTTAGCCTCCCGGGCTAGCAATCAGCCCCAGCATTTT. Amino acid sequence: CASSLASRASNQPQHF.

The rearrangement links TRBV5-1 to TRBJ1-6; D call uncertain. Germline CDR1 SGHRS, CDR2 YFSETQ. V was clipped by 3 bases and J by 9 bases, with 28 bases between them. The CDR3 contains 19 residues. The CDR3 reads CASSSFPLGGTSNGSPLHF. The CDR3 bases are TGCGCCAGCAGCTCCTTCCCACTAGGAGGAACCTCGAACGGTTCACCCCTCCACTTT.

The chain links TRBV29-1 to TRBJ2-2; TRBD1 might be the D (6 bases). Deletions cut 5 bases from V and 11 bases from J, with 24 bases between. CDR1 and CDR2 from the germline V gene are SQVTM and ANQGSEA. This CDR3 has 15 residues. The CDR3 bases are TGCAGCGTTACCACAGGGTGGATAGAGGTCGGAGAGCTGTTTTTT. Translated: CSVTTGWIEVGELFF.

The chain combines TRBV29-1 with TRBJ1-1, with unresolved D. V gave up 4 bases and J gave up 6 bases, with 9 bases separating them. CDR3 length: 11 amino acids. In germline, CDR1 is SQVTM, CDR2 ANQGSEA. CDR3 sequence: CSVGGSSEAFF. CDR3 DNA: TGCAGCGTTGGCGGCTCCTCTGAAGCTTTCTTT.

The chain combines TRBV12-3 or TRBV12-4 with TRBJ1-5, with D possibly TRBD1 on 5 matching bases. The CDR3 length is 14 residues. V gave up 8 bases and J gave up 1 base, with 12 bases separating them. The CDR3 bases are TGTGCCAGCTCGGGACTAGCAAGCAATCAGCCCCAGCATTTT. Protein sequence: CASSGLASNQPQHF.

The chain combines TRBV11-2 with TRBJ2-3; D gene uncertain. The CDR3 consists of 13 residues. Per the germline V gene, CDR1 is SGHAT and CDR2 is FQNNGV. V was clipped by 2 bases and J by 6 bases, with 9 bases between them. DNA for the CDR3: TGTGCCAGCAGCTTATCAATCGAGGATACGCAGTATTTT. Its translation: CASSLSIEDTQYF.

CDR3 amino acids: CASSLTGGRNQPQHF. CDR3 DNA sequence: TGTGCCAGCAGTTTAACGGGGGGTCGCAATCAGCCCCAGCATTTT. The rearrangement joins TRBV12-3 or TRBV12-4 to TRBJ1-5, with a possible D match to TRBD1 (5 bases). V gave up 2 bases and J gave up 2 bases, with 10 bases separating them. The CDR3 sequence is 15 residues long.

The chain couples TRBV27 to TRBJ2-1; D is perhaps TRBD1 or TRBD2 (5 bases each). The germline V and J ends were trimmed by 6 bases and 6 bases, with 15 bases remaining between them. This CDR3 has 14 residues. The V gene's germline CDR1 is MNHEY and CDR2 SMNVEV (reference sequence). The CDR3 DNA reads TGTGCCAGCAGCGGGGCTGGGGACCGCAATGAGCAGTTCTTC. It yields the protein CASSGAGDRNEQFF.

The V and J genes are TRBV20-1 and TRBJ2-7; 14 bases match TRBD2. The ends lost 6 bases at V and 1 base at J; junction bases unmatched: 11. This CDR3 comprises 17 residues. CDR1 DFQATT and CDR2 SNEGSKA come from the germline V gene (reference sequence). The CDR3 loop reads CSAPTSGGAKGSYEQYF. The CDR3 DNA follows: TGCAGTGCCCCGACTAGCGGGGGGGCAAAGGGGTCCTACGAGCAGTACTTC.

This sequence joins TRBV29-1 and TRBJ1-2; 8 bases match TRBD1. The germline V gene encodes CDR1 SQVTM and CDR2 ANQGSEA. CDR3 length: 13 amino acids. After removal of 6 bases from V and 4 bases from J, the junction contained 7 bases not matched to a gene. CDR3 nucleotide sequence: TGCAGCGTAATGACAGGGGAATTCTATGGCTACACCTTC. Amino acid sequence: CSVMTGEFYGYTF.

This rearrangement joins TRBV30 to TRBJ1-1; no clear D. V was cut by 3 bases and J by 0 bases, with 2 bases left in between. The CDR3 length is 11 residues. CDR1 GTSNPN and CDR2 SVGIG come from the germline V gene (reference sequence). The CDR3 sequence is CAWRLNTEAFF. The CDR3 nucleotides read TGTGCCTGGAGATTGAACACTGAAGCTTTCTTT.

The chain's CDR3 is CSGGVGYNEQFF. The DNA for the CDR3 is TGCAGCGGAGGGGTAGGTTACAATGAGCAGTTCTTC. This sequence joins TRBV29-1 and TRBJ2-1; D could derive from TRBD1 or TRBD2 (5 bases each). Germline V gene data show CDR1 as SQVTM and CDR2 as ANQGSEA. The V and J ends lost 7 bases and 4 bases respectively, with 11 bases between them. This CDR3 comprises 12 residues.